The text below deals with one TCR beta chain. A split of CD4+ cells into CD45RA+ naive and CD45RA-negative memory subsets was performed. Germline V gene lookup returns CDR1 SEHNR and CDR2 FQNEAQ (reference sequence). The J segment lost 4 bases and the V segment lost 6 bases, leaving 11 bases of the junction unmatched. This CDR3 region has 16 residues. The DNA input per sorted-subset replicate PCR was 200 to 250 ng, corresponding to around 28,000 T cell genomes. The assay was immunoSEQ multiplex PCR, and TCRdb's table has in-frame clones only and misses some. The data show hundreds of thousands of clones, around three quarters seen once. This record belongs to a study of shared clonotypes between healthy human individuals.

This TCR came from a woman aged 30 to 39 in good health. Sample: memory CD4+ T cells sorted from blood. Subset defined: CD45RA-negative fraction. The chain couples TRBV7-9 to TRBJ2-3; 9 nucleotides align to TRBD2. The CDR3 loop reads CASRAWGSGRSDTQYF. DNA for the CDR3: TGTGCCAGCAGAGCCTGGGGTAGCGGGAGATCAGATACGCAGTATTTT.